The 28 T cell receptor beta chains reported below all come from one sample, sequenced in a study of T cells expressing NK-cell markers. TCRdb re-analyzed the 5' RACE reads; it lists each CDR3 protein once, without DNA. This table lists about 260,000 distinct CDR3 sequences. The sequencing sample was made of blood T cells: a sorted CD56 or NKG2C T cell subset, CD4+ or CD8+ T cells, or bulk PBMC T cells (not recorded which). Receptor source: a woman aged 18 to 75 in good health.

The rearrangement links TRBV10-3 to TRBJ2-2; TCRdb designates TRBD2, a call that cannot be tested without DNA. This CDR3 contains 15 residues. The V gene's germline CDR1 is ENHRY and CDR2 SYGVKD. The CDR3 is CAISPTSGNTGELFF.

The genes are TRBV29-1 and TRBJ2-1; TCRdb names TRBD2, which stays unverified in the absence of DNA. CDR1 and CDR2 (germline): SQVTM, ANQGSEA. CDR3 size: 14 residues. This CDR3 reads CSVVTSGSAYEQFF.

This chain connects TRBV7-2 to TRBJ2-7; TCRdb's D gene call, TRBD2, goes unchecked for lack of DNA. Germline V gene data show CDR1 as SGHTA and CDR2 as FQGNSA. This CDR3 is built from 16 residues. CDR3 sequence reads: CASSSPGLAASYEQYF.

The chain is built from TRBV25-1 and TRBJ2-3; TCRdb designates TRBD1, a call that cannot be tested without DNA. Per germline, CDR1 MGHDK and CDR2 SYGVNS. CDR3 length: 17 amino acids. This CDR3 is CASAGTGDNPSTDTQYF.

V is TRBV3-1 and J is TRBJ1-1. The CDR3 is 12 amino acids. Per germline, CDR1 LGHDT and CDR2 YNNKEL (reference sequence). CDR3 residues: CASRGLSKEAFF.

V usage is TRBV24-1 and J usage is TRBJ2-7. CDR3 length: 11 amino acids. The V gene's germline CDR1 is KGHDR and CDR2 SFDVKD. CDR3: CATSGYSEQYF.

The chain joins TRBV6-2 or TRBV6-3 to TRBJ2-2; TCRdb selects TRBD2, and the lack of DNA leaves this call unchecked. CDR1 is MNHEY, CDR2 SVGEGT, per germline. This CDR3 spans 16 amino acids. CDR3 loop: CASTQQLAGAPGELFF.

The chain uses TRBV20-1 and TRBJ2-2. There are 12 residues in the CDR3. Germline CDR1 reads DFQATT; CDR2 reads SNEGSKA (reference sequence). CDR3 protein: CSASPLSPRCFF.

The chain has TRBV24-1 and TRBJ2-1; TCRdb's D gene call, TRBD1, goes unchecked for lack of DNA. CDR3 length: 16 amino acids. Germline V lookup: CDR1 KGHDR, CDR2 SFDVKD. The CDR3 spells CATSDSGTGGGWEQFF.

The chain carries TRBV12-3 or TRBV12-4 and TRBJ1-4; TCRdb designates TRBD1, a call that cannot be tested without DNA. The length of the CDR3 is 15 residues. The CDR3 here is CASSPGTRSNEKLFF.

The CDR3 is CSAPRVGLGLADYNEQFF. The chain employs TRBV20-1 and TRBJ2-1; TCRdb's D call of TRBD2 is untestable without DNA. In germline, CDR1 is DFQATT, CDR2 SNEGSKA (reference sequence). CDR3 length equals 18 residues.

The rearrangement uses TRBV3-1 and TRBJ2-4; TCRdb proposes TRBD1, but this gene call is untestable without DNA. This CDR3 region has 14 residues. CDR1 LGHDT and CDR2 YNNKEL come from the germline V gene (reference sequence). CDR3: CASSLLGPGNIQYF.

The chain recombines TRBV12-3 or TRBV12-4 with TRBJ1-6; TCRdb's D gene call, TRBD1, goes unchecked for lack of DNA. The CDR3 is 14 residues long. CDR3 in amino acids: CASSAQDHNSPLHF.

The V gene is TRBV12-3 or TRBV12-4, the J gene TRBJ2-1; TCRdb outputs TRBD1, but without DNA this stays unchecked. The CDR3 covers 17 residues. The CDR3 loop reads CASRDDRGRTSYNEQFF.

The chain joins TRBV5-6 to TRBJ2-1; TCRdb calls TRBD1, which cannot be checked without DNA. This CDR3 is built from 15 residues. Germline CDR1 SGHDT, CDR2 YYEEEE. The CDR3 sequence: CASSFLTGALNEQFF.

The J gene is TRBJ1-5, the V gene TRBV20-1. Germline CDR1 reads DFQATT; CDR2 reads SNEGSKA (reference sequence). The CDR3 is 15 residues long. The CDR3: CSASREPYSNQPQHF.

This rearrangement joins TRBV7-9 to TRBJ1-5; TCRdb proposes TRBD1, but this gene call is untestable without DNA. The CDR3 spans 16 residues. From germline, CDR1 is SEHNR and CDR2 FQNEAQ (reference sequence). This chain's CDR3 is CASSDRDGVINQPQHF. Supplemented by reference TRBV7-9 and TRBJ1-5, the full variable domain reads DTGVSQNPRHKITKRGQNVTFRCDPISEHNRLYWYRQTLGQGPEFLTYFQNEAQLEKSRLLSDRFSAERPKGSFSTLEIQRTEQGDSAMYLCASSDRDGVINQPQHFGDGTRLSIL.

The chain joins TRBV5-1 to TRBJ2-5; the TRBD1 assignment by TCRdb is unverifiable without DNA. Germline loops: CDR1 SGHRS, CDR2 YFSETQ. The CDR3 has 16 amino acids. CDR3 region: CASSLETGGRVETQYF.

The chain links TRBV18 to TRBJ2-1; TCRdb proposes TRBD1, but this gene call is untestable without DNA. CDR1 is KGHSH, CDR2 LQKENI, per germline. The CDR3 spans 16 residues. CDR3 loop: CASSPVMRDVYNEQFF.

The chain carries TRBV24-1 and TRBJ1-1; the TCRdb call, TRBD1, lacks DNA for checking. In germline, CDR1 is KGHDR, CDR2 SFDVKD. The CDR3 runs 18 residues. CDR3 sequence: CATSDYPGQGRRNTEAFF.

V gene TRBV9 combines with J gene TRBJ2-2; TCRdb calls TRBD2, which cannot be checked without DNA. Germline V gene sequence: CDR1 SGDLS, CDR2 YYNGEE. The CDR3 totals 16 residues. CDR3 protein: CASSVGLAGATGELFF.

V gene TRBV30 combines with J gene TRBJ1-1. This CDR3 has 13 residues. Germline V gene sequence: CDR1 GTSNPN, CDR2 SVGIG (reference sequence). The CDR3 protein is CAWSADSNTEAFF.

This CDR3 is CASSSGGASGNQPQHF. The chain recombines TRBV7-2 with TRBJ1-5; checking the TCRdb D call of TRBD1 is not possible without DNA. The CDR3 sequence is 16 residues long. Germline lookup yields CDR1 SGHTA and CDR2 FQGNSA.

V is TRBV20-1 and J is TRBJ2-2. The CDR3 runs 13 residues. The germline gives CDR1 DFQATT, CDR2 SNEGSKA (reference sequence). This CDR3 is CSGRGSNTGELFF.

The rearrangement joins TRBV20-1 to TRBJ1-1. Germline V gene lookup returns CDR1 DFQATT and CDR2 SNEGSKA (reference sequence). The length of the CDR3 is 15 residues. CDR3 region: CSASTLAPRKTEAFF.

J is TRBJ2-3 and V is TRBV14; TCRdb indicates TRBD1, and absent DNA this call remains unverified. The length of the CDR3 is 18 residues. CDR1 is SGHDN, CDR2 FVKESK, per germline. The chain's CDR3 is CASSQELRRGALPDTQYF.

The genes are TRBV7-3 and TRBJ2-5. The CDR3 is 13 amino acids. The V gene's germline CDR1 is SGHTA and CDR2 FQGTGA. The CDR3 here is CASSSRRQETQYF.

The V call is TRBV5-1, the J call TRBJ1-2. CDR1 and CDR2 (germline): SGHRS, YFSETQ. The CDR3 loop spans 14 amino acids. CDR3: CASNPFSRGSGYTF. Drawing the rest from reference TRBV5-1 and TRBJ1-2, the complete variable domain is KAGVTQTPRYLIKTRGQQVTLSCSPISGHRSVSWYQQTPGQGLQFLFEYFSETQRNKGNFPGRFSGRQFSNSRSEMNVSTLELGDSALYLCASNPFSRGSGYTFGSGTRLTVV.